This T cell receptor (beta chain) appears in the sequencing data of a study of T cell responses to AZD1222 COVID-19 vaccine. About the study: Second doses that came at about 4 or about 12 weeks were put together.

Whole-study findings and limits: Reports say nearly half of spike-specific TCRs go after unmutated variant regions. Spike was spanned by vaccine-associated CD4 TCRs, which were dominant at 160-218 and 743-854. At baseline, just a handful of AZD1222 recipients tested seropositive.

This clone was seen only a few times. Antigen specificity is unknown. Libraries were prepared by immunoSEQ multiplex PCR; TCRdb keeps only in-frame clonotypes and omits some of them. The sample has about 120,000 clones; roughly nine tenths are singletons. The V end lost 3 bases, the J end lost 4 bases, and 13 bases lay between the germline ends. CDR3 size: 16 residues. Per the germline V gene, CDR1 is MDHEN and CDR2 is SYDVKM. This chain uses TRBV28 with TRBJ1-6; D perhaps matches TRBD1 (5 bases). The sample was peripheral blood, taken on day 0 of AZD1222 vaccination. The clonotype was recovered from an adult in good health. The CDR3: CASSFSRGLYNSPLHF. CDR3 sequence (DNA): TGTGCCAGCAGTTTTTCGAGGGGCCTATATAATTCACCCCTCCACTTT.